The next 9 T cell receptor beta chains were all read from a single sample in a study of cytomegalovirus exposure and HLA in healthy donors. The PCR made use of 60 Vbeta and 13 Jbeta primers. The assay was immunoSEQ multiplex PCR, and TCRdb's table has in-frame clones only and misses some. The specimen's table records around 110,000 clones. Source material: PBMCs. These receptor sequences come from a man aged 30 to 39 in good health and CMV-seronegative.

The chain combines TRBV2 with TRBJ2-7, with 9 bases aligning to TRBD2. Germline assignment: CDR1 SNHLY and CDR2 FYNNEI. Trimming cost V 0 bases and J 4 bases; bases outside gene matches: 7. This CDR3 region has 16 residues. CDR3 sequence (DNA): TGTGCCAGCAGTGAAGCGCAGAGCGGGGGGAGGTACGAGCAGTACTTC. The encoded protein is CASSEAQSGGRYEQYF.

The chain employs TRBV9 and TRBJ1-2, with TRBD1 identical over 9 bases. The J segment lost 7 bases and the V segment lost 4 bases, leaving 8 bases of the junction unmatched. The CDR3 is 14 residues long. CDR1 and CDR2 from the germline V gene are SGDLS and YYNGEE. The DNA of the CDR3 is TGTGCCAGCAGCTCCCGGACAGGGGATCGTGGCTACACCTTC. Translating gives CASSSRTGDRGYTF.

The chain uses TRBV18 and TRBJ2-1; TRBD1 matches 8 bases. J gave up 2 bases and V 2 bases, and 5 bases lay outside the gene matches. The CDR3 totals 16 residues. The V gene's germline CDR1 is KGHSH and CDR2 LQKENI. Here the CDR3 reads CASSPYQQGAYNEQFF. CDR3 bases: TGTGCCAGCTCACCATACCAACAGGGGGCCTACAATGAGCAGTTCTTC.

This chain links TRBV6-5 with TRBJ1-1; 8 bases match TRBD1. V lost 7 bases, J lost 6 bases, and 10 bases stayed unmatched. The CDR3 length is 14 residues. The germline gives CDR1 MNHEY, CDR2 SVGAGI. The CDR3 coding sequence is TGTGCCAGCACCGACGGACAGGGTGTATCTGAAGCTTTCTTT. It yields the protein CASTDGQGVSEAFF.

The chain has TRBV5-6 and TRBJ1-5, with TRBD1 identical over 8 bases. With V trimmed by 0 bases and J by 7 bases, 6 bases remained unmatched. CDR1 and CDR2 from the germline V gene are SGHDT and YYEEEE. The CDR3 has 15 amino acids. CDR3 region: CASSLGTGGNQPQHF. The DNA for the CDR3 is TGTGCCAGCAGCTTGGGAACAGGGGGGAACCAGCCCCAGCATTTT.

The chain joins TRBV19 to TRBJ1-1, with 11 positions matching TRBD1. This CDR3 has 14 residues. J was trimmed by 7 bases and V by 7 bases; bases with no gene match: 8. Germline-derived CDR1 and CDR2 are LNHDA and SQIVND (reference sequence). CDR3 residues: CASTPDRGLVEAFF. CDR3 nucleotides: TGTGCCAGTACCCCGGACAGGGGGCTTGTTGAAGCTTTCTTT.

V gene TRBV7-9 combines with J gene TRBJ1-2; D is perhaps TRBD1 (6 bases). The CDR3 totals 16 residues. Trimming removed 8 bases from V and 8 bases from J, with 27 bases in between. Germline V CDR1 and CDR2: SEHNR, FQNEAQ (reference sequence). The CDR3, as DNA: TGTGCCAGCGGCACCTTAGGGGGGGTGAGGGATGTCGGCTACACCTTC. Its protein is CASGTLGGVRDVGYTF.

This CDR3 is CASSKEPGQGKETQYF. The DNA for the CDR3 is TGTGCCAGCAGCAAGGAGCCGGGACAGGGGAAAGAGACCCAGTACTTC. V and J are TRBV5-4 and TRBJ2-5; 10 bases fit TRBD1. There are 16 residues in the CDR3. Germline V gene sequence: CDR1 SGHNT, CDR2 YYREEE (reference sequence). The junction had 9 bases not matched to a gene; V was cut back by 4 bases and J by 3 bases. The full variable domain, rest sourced from reference TRBV5-4 and TRBJ2-5, is ETGVTQSPTHLIKTRGQQVTLRCSSQSGHNTVSWYQQALGQGPQFIFQYYREEENGRGNFPPRFSGLQFPNYSSELNVNALELDDSALYLCASSKEPGQGKETQYFGPGTRLLVL.

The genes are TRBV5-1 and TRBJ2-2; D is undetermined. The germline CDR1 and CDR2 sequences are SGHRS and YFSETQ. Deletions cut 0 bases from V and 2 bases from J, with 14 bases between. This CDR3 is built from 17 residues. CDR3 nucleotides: TGCGCCAGCAGCTTGGATATAGGTCAGGCTAACACCGGGGAGCTGTTTTTT. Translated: CASSLDIGQANTGELFF. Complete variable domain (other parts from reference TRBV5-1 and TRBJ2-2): KAGVTQTPRYLIKTRGQQVTLSCSPISGHRSVSWYQQTPGQGLQFLFEYFSETQRNKGNFPGRFSGRQFSNSRSEMNVSTLELGDSALYLCASSLDIGQANTGELFFGEGSRLTVL.